This T cell receptor beta chain came from a study of breast tumors, draining lymph nodes, adjacent tissues. Using its own MiXCR run on the multiplex PCR reads, TCRdb lists one record per CDR3 protein. The sample contains around 120,000 distinct CDR3 sequences, 15% to 20% of which appear only once. The lymph nodes were axillary draining lymph nodes from breast cancer patients. This clonotype appeared many times. Its antigen is as yet unknown. CDR1 and CDR2 (germline): MGHRA, YSYEKL. The CDR3 covers 13 residues. V lost 9 bases, J lost 5 bases, and 13 bases lay in between. Findings of the study overall: Tumor T cell lymph node origin was a supported hypothesis, not proven.

Material: axillary lymph node tissue. The sequence was collected from a female donor with breast cancer. Some clones in this sample may be carry-over from other donors' samples. The chain has TRBV4-1 and TRBJ2-2, with D perhaps given as TRBD1 or TRBD2 (5 bases each). DNA for the CDR3: TGCGCCAGAATGGGACCTGGGACCGGGGAGCTGTTTTTT. Protein sequence: CARMGPGTGELFF.